Listed below are T cell receptor beta chains from one sample, sequenced in a study of shared clonotypes between healthy human individuals. TCRdb's table, derived via immunoSEQ multiplex PCR, lists solely in-frame clones and lacks some. The data show a few hundred thousand clones, roughly 80% seen once. Sample: PBMCs. Receptors originate from a woman aged 40 to 50 in good health. Some clones in this sample may be carry-over from other donors' samples. CDR3s include the opening cysteine and the closing phenylalanine or tryptophan. D genes are given only for firm matches. Clone size appears in some rows only: once, few, many, or a class for an expanded clone.

abundance: many
v_gene: TRBV14
d_gene: TRBD2
j_gene: TRBJ2-1
CDR3nt: TGTGCCAGCAGCTCCCGTCTGGGACTAGCGGTATTTGAGCAGTTCTTC
CDR3aa: CASSSRLGLAVFEQFF

abundance: NA
v_gene: TRBV2
d_gene: TRBD2
j_gene: TRBJ2-5
CDR3nt: TGTGCCAGCTGGGGACTAGCGGGAGTTCTTGAGACCCAGTACTTC
CDR3aa: CASWGLAGVLETQYF

abundance: NA
v_gene: TRBV25-1
d_gene: TRBD2
j_gene: TRBJ2-1
CDR3nt: TGTGCCAGCAGTGAGTCCGGGGGTCTAGCGGGAGTTGATGAGCAGTTCTTC
CDR3aa: CASSESGGLAGVDEQFF

abundance: NA
v_gene: TRBV7-2
d_gene: NA
j_gene: TRBJ2-5
CDR3nt: TGTGCCAGCAGCTTAGAGGGAAGGTGGGGGACCCAGTACTTC
CDR3aa: CASSLEGRWGTQYF

abundance: NA
v_gene: TRBV4-1
d_gene: NA
j_gene: TRBJ1-3
CDR3nt: TGCGCCAGCAGCCAAGTTTGGAGCTCTGGAAACACCATATATTTT
CDR3aa: CASSQVWSSGNTIYF

abundance: NA
v_gene: TRBV2
d_gene: TRBD2
j_gene: TRBJ2-1
CDR3nt: TGTGCCAGCAGTCTACTAGCGGGAGGGTACAATGAGCAGTTCTTC
CDR3aa: CASSLLAGGYNEQFF

abundance: few
v_gene: TRBV14
d_gene: NA
j_gene: TRBJ2-4
CDR3nt: TGTGCCAGCAGCAAAAGAGTGAGGGACCGTCTAGCCAAAAACATTCAGTACTTC
CDR3aa: CASSKRVRDRLAKNIQYF

abundance: NA
v_gene: TRBV29-1
d_gene: NA
j_gene: TRBJ2-5
CDR3nt: TGCAGTGTTCTCCCAGCCGGAGAGACCCAGTACTTC
CDR3aa: CSVLPAGETQYF

abundance: NA
v_gene: TRBV28
d_gene: NA
j_gene: TRBJ2-6
CDR3nt: TGTGCCAGCGCCAGGGCCTCGTCATCTGGGGCCAACGTCCTGACTTTC
CDR3aa: CASARASSSGANVLTF

abundance: NA
v_gene: TRBV10-3
d_gene: TRBD2
j_gene: TRBJ2-7
CDR3nt: TGTGCCATCAGTGCGTTGTTTCGGGAGGCCCACGAGCAGTACTTC
CDR3aa: CAISALFREAHEQYF

abundance: NA
v_gene: TRBV5-1
d_gene: NA
j_gene: TRBJ2-6
CDR3nt: TGCGCCAGCAGACGTGGGGACCCCGGGGCCAACGTCCTGACTTTC
CDR3aa: CASRRGDPGANVLTF

abundance: NA
v_gene: TRBV11-2
d_gene: TRBD2
j_gene: TRBJ2-3
CDR3nt: TGTGCCAGCAGCTTATTGAGTGGGAGGGCCACAGATACGCAGTATTTT
CDR3aa: CASSLLSGRATDTQYF

abundance: NA
v_gene: TRBV5-6
d_gene: TRBD1
j_gene: TRBJ2-7
CDR3nt: TGTGCCAGCAGCTACGGACAGGGGGCTTGGGAGCAGTACTTC
CDR3aa: CASSYGQGAWEQYF

abundance: NA
v_gene: TRBV30
d_gene: NA
j_gene: TRBJ2-7
CDR3nt: TGTGCCTGGAGCGTACGCCTAGTGGGCGAGCAGTACTTC
CDR3aa: CAWSVRLVGEQYF

abundance: NA
v_gene: TRBV14
d_gene: TRBD2
j_gene: TRBJ2-1
CDR3nt: TGTGCCAGCAGCCAATTAGCGGGGATCTCCTACAATGAGCAGTTCTTC
CDR3aa: CASSQLAGISYNEQFF

abundance: NA
v_gene: TRBV9
d_gene: NA
j_gene: TRBJ1-4
CDR3nt: TGTGCCAGCAGCGTAGGTCCAAATGAAAAACTGTTTTTT
CDR3aa: CASSVGPNEKLFF

abundance: few
v_gene: TRBV7-2
d_gene: NA
j_gene: TRBJ1-2
CDR3nt: TGTGCCAGCAGCCAAGCCCCCCCGGAACAGAGGGTAGGCTACACCTTC
CDR3aa: CASSQAPPEQRVGYTF

abundance: NA
v_gene: TRBV29-1
d_gene: NA
j_gene: TRBJ1-5
CDR3nt: TGCAGCGTCGGGGGTGGCAATCAGCCCCAGCATTTT
CDR3aa: CSVGGGNQPQHF

abundance: NA
v_gene: TRBV7-3
d_gene: TRBD1
j_gene: TRBJ2-1
CDR3nt: TGTGCCAGCAGCCCGCCCGGGACAGGGGGTTACAATGAGCAGTTCTTC
CDR3aa: CASSPPGTGGYNEQFF

abundance: NA
v_gene: TRBV10-3
d_gene: TRBD1
j_gene: TRBJ2-7
CDR3nt: TGTGCCATCCAAGGGACAGGGGTCGGCGAGCAGTACTTC
CDR3aa: CAIQGTGVGEQYF

abundance: NA
v_gene: TRBV2
d_gene: NA
j_gene: TRBJ2-1
CDR3nt: TGTGCCAGCTCCCCCTTCCGGAGTAGCGGTTACAATGAGCAGTTCTTC
CDR3aa: CASSPFRSSGYNEQFF

abundance: NA
v_gene: TRBV7-2
d_gene: TRBD1
j_gene: TRBJ1-5
CDR3nt: TGTGCCAGCAGCTTAGGAGGGACAGGGGGTTATCAGCCCCAGCATTTT
CDR3aa: CASSLGGTGGYQPQHF

abundance: NA
v_gene: TRBV6-1
d_gene: NA
j_gene: TRBJ1-2
CDR3nt: TGTGCCAGCAGTGAGAGGGGGGACTACGGCTACACCTTC
CDR3aa: CASSERGDYGYTF

abundance: many
v_gene: TRBV2
d_gene: TRBD1
j_gene: TRBJ1-5
CDR3nt: TGTGCCAGCAGTGGGGACGGAGGGGGCCTTCAGCCCCAGCATTTT
CDR3aa: CASSGDGGGLQPQHF

abundance: once
v_gene: TRBV4-1
d_gene: TRBD1
j_gene: TRBJ1-3
CDR3nt: TGCGCCAGCAGCCAAGTTGGGACAGGCGGAAACACCATATATTTT
CDR3aa: CASSQVGTGGNTIYF

abundance: once
v_gene: TRBV2
d_gene: TRBD1
j_gene: TRBJ2-7
CDR3nt: TGTGCCAGCAGTCCAGGGGGGACAGGGGGCGATTACGAGCAGTACTTC
CDR3aa: CASSPGGTGGDYEQYF

abundance: NA
v_gene: TRBV7-9
d_gene: NA
j_gene: TRBJ2-1
CDR3nt: TGTGCCAGCAGCTTAGGGGGCGGCCCCGATGAGCAGTTCTTC
CDR3aa: CASSLGGGPDEQFF

abundance: NA
v_gene: TRBV29-1
d_gene: TRBD2
j_gene: TRBJ2-3
CDR3nt: TGCAGCGTGACGACTAGCGGGATCACAGATACGCAGTATTTT
CDR3aa: CSVTTSGITDTQYF

abundance: NA
v_gene: TRBV7-9
d_gene: NA
j_gene: TRBJ2-3
CDR3nt: TGTGCCAGCAGCTTAAGATCTGGGCTCACAGATACGCAGTATTTT
CDR3aa: CASSLRSGLTDTQYF

abundance: NA
v_gene: TRBV27
d_gene: NA
j_gene: TRBJ1-5
CDR3nt: TGTGCCAGCGGGGTCTCCGTAGCTAGCAATCAGCCCCAGCATTTT
CDR3aa: CASGVSVASNQPQHF

abundance: NA
v_gene: TRBV4-1
d_gene: TRBD2
j_gene: TRBJ2-2
CDR3nt: TGCGCCAGCAGCCAACTGACTAGCGGGAGTAAGGGGGAGCTGTTTTTT
CDR3aa: CASSQLTSGSKGELFF

abundance: NA
v_gene: TRBV23-1
d_gene: TRBD1
j_gene: TRBJ2-5
CDR3nt: TGCGCCAGCAGTCAATCGATTCAGGGGGCTGGAGAGACCCAGTACTTC
CDR3aa: CASSQSIQGAGETQYF

abundance: NA
v_gene: TRBV11-2
d_gene: TRBD1
j_gene: TRBJ2-3
CDR3nt: TGTGCCAGCAGCTCTGGGACAGGGGGAGGCACAGATACGCAGTATTTT
CDR3aa: CASSSGTGGGTDTQYF

abundance: NA
v_gene: TRBV27
d_gene: NA
j_gene: TRBJ1-1
CDR3nt: TGTGCCAGCAGTTTATCGGCAGGGTGGGAGAACACTGAAGCTTTCTTT
CDR3aa: CASSLSAGWENTEAFF

abundance: NA
v_gene: TRBV6-5
d_gene: NA
j_gene: TRBJ2-5
CDR3nt: TGTGCCAGCAGCCGCGTGTTGCAAGAGACCCAGTACTTC
CDR3aa: CASSRVLQETQYF

abundance: many
v_gene: TRBV10-3
d_gene: NA
j_gene: TRBJ2-3
CDR3nt: TGTGCCACGGCGGTCAACCTTACTACAGATACGCAGTATTTT
CDR3aa: CATAVNLTTDTQYF

abundance: NA
v_gene: TRBV28
d_gene: NA
j_gene: TRBJ2-7
CDR3nt: TGTGCCAGCAGTCCTCCACGGCCCCGTTTCCGGTCCTACGAGCAGTACTTC
CDR3aa: CASSPPRPRFRSYEQYF

abundance: many
v_gene: TRBV5-4
d_gene: TRBD2
j_gene: TRBJ2-3
CDR3nt: TGTGCCAGCAGCATGGGACTAGCGGGAGTGGGAGATACGCAGTATTTT
CDR3aa: CASSMGLAGVGDTQYF

abundance: NA
v_gene: TRBV9
d_gene: TRBD2
j_gene: TRBJ2-7
CDR3nt: TGTGCCAGCAGCCCCCTTGCGGGAGTATCCTACGAGCAGTACTTC
CDR3aa: CASSPLAGVSYEQYF

abundance: NA
v_gene: TRBV27
d_gene: NA
j_gene: TRBJ2-5
CDR3nt: TGTGCCAGCAGTCCGTACGGGGAGACCCAGTACTTC
CDR3aa: CASSPYGETQYF

abundance: NA
v_gene: TRBV5-6
d_gene: NA
j_gene: TRBJ1-3
CDR3nt: TGTGCCAGCAGCTTGGACAGCTCTGGAAACACCATATATTTT
CDR3aa: CASSLDSSGNTIYF

abundance: NA
v_gene: TRBV5-1
d_gene: NA
j_gene: TRBJ2-1
CDR3nt: TGCGCCAGCAGCTCCACTACGCCGGGAATCGGGGGCAATGAGCAGTTCTTC
CDR3aa: CASSSTTPGIGGNEQFF

abundance: NA
v_gene: TRBV5-4
d_gene: TRBD2
j_gene: TRBJ2-1
CDR3nt: TGTGCCAGCAGCTTGGCCACTAGCGGGAAAGGTGAGCAGTTCTTC
CDR3aa: CASSLATSGKGEQFF

abundance: NA
v_gene: TRBV19
d_gene: NA
j_gene: TRBJ2-1
CDR3nt: TGTGCCACAAATTCGGTCGGCAATGAGCAGTTCTTC
CDR3aa: CATNSVGNEQFF

abundance: NA
v_gene: TRBV9
d_gene: NA
j_gene: TRBJ1-5
CDR3nt: TGTGCCAGCAGCGTCCGACCAGGGTCGGCCCAGCATTTT
CDR3aa: CASSVRPGSAQHF

abundance: NA
v_gene: TRBV27
d_gene: TRBD1
j_gene: TRBJ1-2
CDR3nt: TGTGCCAGCAGCCCAGGACAGGGCTATGGCTACACCTTC
CDR3aa: CASSPGQGYGYTF

abundance: NA
v_gene: TRBV25-1
d_gene: TRBD2
j_gene: TRBJ2-1
CDR3nt: TGTGCCAGCAGTGTAAGGCTAGCGGCCTACAATGAGCAGTTCTTC
CDR3aa: CASSVRLAAYNEQFF

abundance: few
v_gene: TRBV7-9
d_gene: TRBD1
j_gene: TRBJ1-1
CDR3nt: TGTGCCAGCAGCTATGGGACAGGGGATTTTATGAACACTGAAGCTTTCTTT
CDR3aa: CASSYGTGDFMNTEAFF

abundance: NA
v_gene: TRBV28
d_gene: TRBD2
j_gene: TRBJ2-7
CDR3nt: TGTGCCAGCAGCTACCTTAGCGGGCCCTCCGGCGAGCAGTACTTC
CDR3aa: CASSYLSGPSGEQYF

abundance: NA
v_gene: TRBV6-6
d_gene: NA
j_gene: TRBJ2-2
CDR3nt: TGTGCCAGCACCACGAGCACCGGGGAGCTGTTTTTT
CDR3aa: CASTTSTGELFF

abundance: NA
v_gene: TRBV28
d_gene: NA
j_gene: TRBJ1-2
CDR3nt: TGTGCCAGCAGTGAAACCGGGGGTAACTATGGCTACACCTTC
CDR3aa: CASSETGGNYGYTF

abundance: NA
v_gene: TRBV5-1
d_gene: TRBD2
j_gene: TRBJ2-7
CDR3nt: TGCGCCAGCAGCCCCGGAGCTAGCGGAGGAATAAACGAGCAGTACTTC
CDR3aa: CASSPGASGGINEQYF

abundance: NA
v_gene: TRBV18
d_gene: NA
j_gene: TRBJ2-1
CDR3nt: TGTGCCAGCTCACCATCACCGGGTGGAGGTGGCTACAATGAGCAGTTCTTC
CDR3aa: CASSPSPGGGGYNEQFF

abundance: few
v_gene: TRBV28
d_gene: TRBD1
j_gene: TRBJ2-7
CDR3nt: TGTGCCAGCAGGCCGGGACAGACCTCCTACGAGCAGTACTTC
CDR3aa: CASRPGQTSYEQYF

abundance: NA
v_gene: TRBV28
d_gene: NA
j_gene: TRBJ1-1
CDR3nt: TGTGCCAGCAGCCTGACAGTCACTGAAGCTTTCTTT
CDR3aa: CASSLTVTEAFF

abundance: NA
v_gene: TRBV30
d_gene: NA
j_gene: TRBJ2-2
CDR3nt: TGTGCCTGGTCGTGGGACACCGGGGAGCTGTTTTTT
CDR3aa: CAWSWDTGELFF

abundance: NA
v_gene: TRBV5-1
d_gene: NA
j_gene: TRBJ2-5
CDR3nt: TGCGCCAGCAGCTTGGCGGCAGTCCAAGAGACCCAGTACTTC
CDR3aa: CASSLAAVQETQYF

abundance: NA
v_gene: TRBV5-1
d_gene: NA
j_gene: TRBJ2-1
CDR3nt: TGCGCCAGCAGCTTGGCGTTGCTAGAGGAGCAGTTCTTC
CDR3aa: CASSLALLEEQFF